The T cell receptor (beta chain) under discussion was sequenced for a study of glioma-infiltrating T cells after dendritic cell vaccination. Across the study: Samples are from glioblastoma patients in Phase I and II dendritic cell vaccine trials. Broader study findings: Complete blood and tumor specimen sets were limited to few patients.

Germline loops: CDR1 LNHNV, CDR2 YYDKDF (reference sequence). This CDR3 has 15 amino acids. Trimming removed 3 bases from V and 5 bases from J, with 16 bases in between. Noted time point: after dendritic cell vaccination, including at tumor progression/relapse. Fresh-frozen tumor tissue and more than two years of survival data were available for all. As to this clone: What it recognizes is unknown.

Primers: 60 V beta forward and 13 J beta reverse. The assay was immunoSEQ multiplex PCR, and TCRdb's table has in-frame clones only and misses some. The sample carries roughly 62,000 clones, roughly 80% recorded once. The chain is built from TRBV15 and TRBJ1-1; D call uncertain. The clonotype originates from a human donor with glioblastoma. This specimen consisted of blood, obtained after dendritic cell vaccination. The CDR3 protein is CATSRSAFTGTEAFF. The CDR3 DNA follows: TGTGCCACCAGCAGGTCCGCTTTTACGGGAACTGAAGCTTTCTTT.